Shown below are 4 T cell receptor beta chains from a single sample sequenced in a study of shared clonotypes between healthy human individuals. This table comes from immunoSEQ multiplex PCR, and its TCRdb copy is limited to in-frame clones, with some not included. This table has some 1,400,000 clones, about 96% appearing once. Source material: naive CD4+ T cells sorted from blood. This sample's subset: CD45RA+ positively selected. These TCRs come from a man aged 25-45 years in good health.

The chain has TRBV7-9 and TRBJ1-4, with D possibly matching TRBD1 (5 bases). Germline V gene data show CDR1 as SEHNR and CDR2 as FQNEAQ (reference sequence). Trimming removed 5 bases from V and 5 bases from J, with 18 bases in between. This CDR3 region has 16 residues. CDR3 DNA sequence: TGTGCCAGCAGCGTAGGAAGGGGAGTATTAAATGAAAAACTGTTTTTT. Translated: CASSVGRGVLNEKLFF. Full variable domain (outside the CDR3, taken from reference TRBV7-9 and TRBJ1-4): DTGVSQNPRHKITKRGQNVTFRCDPISEHNRLYWYRQTLGQGPEFLTYFQNEAQLEKSRLLSDRFSAERPKGSFSTLEIQRTEQGDSAMYLCASSVGRGVLNEKLFFGSGTQLSVL.

This clone was detected once. This rearrangement joins TRBV6-1 to TRBJ2-3; 14 bases fit TRBD2. The CDR3 covers 16 residues. CDR1 and CDR2 from the germline V gene are MNHNS and SASEGT. The ends lost 1 base at V and 10 bases at J; junction bases unmatched: 7. The CDR3 DNA follows: TGTGCCAGCAGTGAAGTCAGGGGACTAGCGGGAGTTCCGCAGTATTTT. Translation: CASSEVRGLAGVPQYF.

As regards this clone: The sample contains more than one DNA sequence encoding this CDR3. The V and J genes are TRBV5-4 and TRBJ2-2; D gene uncertain. CDR1 SGHNT and CDR2 YYREEE come from the germline V gene (reference sequence). The V and J ends lost 3 bases and 5 bases respectively, with 8 bases between them. CDR3 size: 13 residues. CDR3 nucleotide sequence: TGTGCCAGCAGCTCTCGCAGTACCGGGGAGCTGTTTTTT. Amino acid sequence: CASSSRSTGELFF.

V is TRBV5-4 and J is TRBJ2-7; possibly TRBD1 for D (6 bases). The germline V gene encodes CDR1 SGHNT and CDR2 YYREEE (reference sequence). Between the trimmed V and J ends, which lost 3 bases and 0 bases, there was a span of 13 bases. This CDR3 spans 15 amino acids. In DNA form, the CDR3 reads TGTGCCAGCAGCTCAGGGGCTGCCCGCTCCTACGAGCAGTACTTC. Amino acid sequence: CASSSGAARSYEQYF.